This T cell receptor (beta chain) derives from a study of cytomegalovirus exposure and HLA in healthy donors. Findings of the study overall: Cytomegalovirus-associated status was assigned to approximately 160 TCR beta chains. A missense variant in DCLRE1C was later tied to TCR beta V- and J-gene trimming. Another analysis was done later, and it associated more than 15,000 TCR beta sequences with HLA alleles at 0.05 false discovery rate. Presence/absence analyses assumed roughly uniform sequencing depth across donors.

The V and J ends lost 3 bases and 0 bases respectively, with 9 bases between them. CDR1 and CDR2 from the germline V gene are KGHSH and LQKENI. CDR3 size: 14 residues. PCR amplification relied on 60 Vbeta primers (plus 13 Jbeta primers). Sequencing used immunoSEQ multiplex PCR; TCRdb keeps in-frame clones, though not all of them. The data contain 100,000 to 150,000 clones, 65% to 90% of them singletons. In the case of this clone: As yet, its antigen is unknown.

V usage is TRBV18 and J usage is TRBJ2-7; D might be TRBD1 (6 bases). The TCR originated in a girl aged 2 to 9 in good health and CMV-seronegative. Sequencing was carried out using PBMCs. The CDR3 reads CASSPGQNSYEQYF. The CDR3 DNA is TGTGCCAGCTCACCTGGACAGAACTCCTACGAGCAGTACTTC.